The 13 T cell receptor beta chains below come from one sample, sequenced in a study of blood T cell repertoires in COVID-19. The method was immunoSEQ multiplex PCR; TCRdb's version includes in-frame clones alone and lacks a portion of them. The table has fewer than 350,000 clones, more than 80% seen once; the top ten hold over 3.5%. What was sequenced was PBMCs or T cells enriched from blood (not recorded which). These TCRs come from a woman aged 25-40 years with acute COVID-19.

V usage is TRBV19 and J usage is TRBJ2-3; 13 bases agree with TRBD2. After removal of 4 bases from V and 5 bases from J, the junction contained 6 bases not matched to a gene. CDR3 size: 16 residues. Germline-derived CDR1 and CDR2 are LNHDA and SQIVND (reference sequence). CDR3 nucleotides: TGTGCCAGTAGTACTGGACTAGCGGGAGCGGGAGATACGCAGTATTTT. Translated: CASSTGLAGAGDTQYF.

The chain is built from TRBV28 and TRBJ1-2, with 8 positions matching TRBD1. CDR3 length: 16 amino acids. V lost 6 bases to trimming and J lost 1 base; unmatched junction nucleotides: 10. Germline CDR1 is MDHEN and CDR2 is SYDVKM. The CDR3 spells CASRIGQGLLNYGYTF. In DNA form, the CDR3 reads TGTGCCAGCAGAATAGGACAGGGCCTCCTTAACTATGGCTACACCTTC.

This clone showed up just a few times. The chain joins TRBV5-5 to TRBJ2-5, with 10 bases matching TRBD1. Germline assignment: CDR1 SGHKS and CDR2 YYEKEE (reference sequence). The CDR3 runs to 15 residues. V shed 1 base, J shed 1 base, and the junction held 1 base outside the gene matches. CDR3 sequence: CASSLRTGGQETQYF. The CDR3 coding sequence is TGTGCCAGCAGCTTGAGGACAGGGGGCCAAGAGACCCAGTACTTC.

The chain recombines TRBV27 with TRBJ2-5; 7 nucleotides match TRBD1. Unmatched junction bases numbered 13, after V lost 2 bases and J lost 10 bases. Germline lookup yields CDR1 MNHEY and CDR2 SMNVEV (reference sequence). The CDR3 totals 15 residues. DNA of the CDR3: TGTGCCAGCAGTTTAATGGGACAGACTCCATGGGACCAGTACTTC. Translation gives CASSLMGQTPWDQYF.

The V call is TRBV7-7, the J call TRBJ2-5; 12 nucleotides line up with TRBD2. The germline CDR1 and CDR2 sequences are SSHAT and FNYEAQ (reference sequence). This CDR3 comprises 16 residues. Trimming removed 5 bases from V and 0 bases from J; junction bases left unmatched: 4. In nucleotides, the CDR3 is TGTGCCAGCAGCCGCGGGACTAGCGGGTACCAAGAGACCCAGTACTTC. This translates into CASSRGTSGYQETQYF.

The V and J genes are TRBV18 and TRBJ1-2; 8 bases align to TRBD1. Trimming removed 3 bases from V and 0 bases from J; junction bases left unmatched: 3. This CDR3 spans 15 amino acids. Germline lookup yields CDR1 KGHSH and CDR2 LQKENI. The CDR3 region is CASSPGQGANYGYTF. CDR3 nucleotides: TGTGCCAGCTCACCCGGACAGGGCGCTAACTATGGCTACACCTTC.

This chain links TRBV3-1 (or the pseudogene TRBV3-2) with TRBJ2-1; tentative D call: TRBD2 (6 bases). Germline CDR1 is LGHDT and CDR2 is YNNKEL (reference sequence). V was shortened by 2 bases and J by 7 bases, with 12 bases between the two germline ends. The CDR3 spans 14 residues. Here the CDR3 DNA reads TGTGCCAGCAGCCAACCGTCTAGCGTAAATGAGCAGTTCTTC. As protein: CASSQPSSVNEQFF.

The chain is built from TRBV7-9 and TRBJ2-7; D is uncertain. The V end was cut by 5 bases, the J end by 1 base, with 9 bases between. CDR3 size: 13 residues. Germline assignment: CDR1 SEHNR and CDR2 FQNEAQ (reference sequence). CDR3 sequence (DNA): TGTGCCAGCAGCCCCACTGAGTCCTACGAGCAGTACTTC. As protein: CASSPTESYEQYF.

This chain joins TRBV3-1 (or the pseudogene TRBV3-2) and TRBJ2-6; 8 bases map to TRBD1. The CDR3 loop spans 18 amino acids. Germline-derived CDR1 and CDR2 are LGHDT and YNNKEL (reference sequence). V dropped 0 bases and J dropped 0; count of bases not matched to a gene: 4. CDR3 protein: CASSQEGTGPSGANVLTF. The CDR3 DNA reads TGTGCCAGCAGCCAAGAGGGGACAGGTCCCTCTGGGGCCAACGTCCTGACTTTC.

The chain employs TRBV27 and TRBJ2-7, with D perhaps TRBD2 (6 bases). Germline CDR1 and CDR2: MNHEY and SMNVEV (reference sequence). The length of the CDR3 is 15 residues. V dropped 6 bases and J dropped 2 bases, with 17 bases sitting between them. The CDR3 nucleotides are TGTGCCAGCAGGAAGGGGCAGGGAGGTGCCTACGAGCAGTACTTC. Its translation is CASRKGQGGAYEQYF.

The V and J genes are TRBV12-1 and TRBJ2-3; TRBD2, the D gene given by the table, was not confirmed from the DNA. TRBV12-1 is shown as a pseudogene. The CDR3 spans 16 residues. CDR3 region: CASSPWGEWCTDTQYF. CDR3 coding DNA: TGTGCCAGCAGCCCCTGGGGGGAGTGGTGCACAGATACGCAGTATTTT.

This rearrangement joins TRBV3-1 (or the pseudogene TRBV3-2) to TRBJ1-1, with D maybe TRBD1 (6 bases). Germline assignment: CDR1 LGHDT and CDR2 YNNKEL (reference sequence). V dropped 6 bases and J dropped 11 bases, with 16 bases sitting between them. This CDR3 contains 12 residues. CDR3 in DNA: TGTGCCAGCAGTCCTCCCAGGGGCACCGCTTTCTTT. Its protein product is CASSPPRGTAFF.

This clone was seen a single time. The junction does not match germline at one end; this may be a read error. V usage is TRBV3-1 (or the pseudogene TRBV3-2) and J usage is TRBJ2-1, with TRBD2 matching over 11 bases. The CDR3 consists of 15 residues. Per the germline V gene, CDR1 is LGHDT and CDR2 is YNNKEL (reference sequence). Here the CDR3 reads CASTQTSGSYNEQFF. Written as DNA, the CDR3 is TGTGCCAGCACCCAAACTAGCGGGAGTTACAATGAGCAGTTCTTC.